Ten or more counts support the clone carrying this T cell receptor beta chain. This sample is drawn from a study of T cells in Graves' hyperthyroidism and ophthalmopathy. Using RNA transcripts as the source, TCR beta CDR3 regions were amplified. With the HTBI primer set, the TCR CDR3 went through a first round of RT-PCR. Each CDR3 protein is one row after TCRdb ran MiXCR on the multiplex PCR reads. This table holds hundreds of thousands of distinct CDR3 sequences, about 15% found once. Germline V CDR1 and CDR2: SGHTS, YDEGEE. The germline V and J ends were trimmed by 5 bases and 8 bases, with 10 bases remaining between them. The CDR3 runs 11 residues.

This TCR was sampled from a man between 18 and 29 years old with Graves' ophthalmopathy. The chain couples TRBV5-8 to TRBJ1-2; maybe TRBD1 (5 bases). Sequencing was performed on blood. The chain's CDR3 is CASSWGLGYTF. As DNA, the CDR3 is TGTGCCAGCAGTTGGGGGTTAGGCTACACCTTC.